What follows are 8 T cell receptor beta chains derived from one specimen sequenced in a study of T cells in Graves' hyperthyroidism and ophthalmopathy. RNA transcripts were the template for amplifying TCR beta CDR3 regions. The study used the HTBI primer set for a first-round RT-PCR of the TCR CDR3. One entry per CDR3 protein, called by TCRdb with MiXCR from the multiplex PCR reads. The table lists fewer than 450,000 distinct CDR3 sequences, about a sixth of them singletons. The material sequenced was blood. The receptors were sampled from a woman aged 25 to 45 with Graves' hyperthyroidism that later progressed to Graves' ophthalmopathy.

The chain recombines TRBV7-9 with TRBJ2-7, with D tentatively TRBD2 (5 bases). This CDR3 contains 12 residues. V lost 11 bases and J lost 3, with 14 bases in between. Germline V lookup: CDR1 SEHNR, CDR2 FQNEAQ (reference sequence). As DNA, the CDR3 is TGTGCCGGCCCAACTAGTCGCTACGAGCAGTACTTC. Translating it yields CAGPTSRYEQYF.

This sequence joins TRBV20-1 and TRBJ1-3; D gene uncertain. The CDR3 totals 15 residues. V lost 4 bases and J lost 4, with 17 bases in between. Germline V gives CDR1 DFQATT, CDR2 SNEGSKA (reference sequence). CDR3 region: CSATVGGYSGNTIYF. CDR3 DNA: TGCAGTGCTACCGTAGGAGGGTATTCGGGAAACACCATATATTTT.

The sample holds many counts of this clonotype. V usage is TRBV9 and J usage is TRBJ2-7; 9 bases align to TRBD1. In germline, CDR1 is SGDLS, CDR2 YYNGEE. This CDR3 contains 16 residues. The J segment lost 5 bases and the V segment lost 0 bases, leaving 9 bases of the junction unmatched. CDR3 region: CASSVAQGTGHDEQYF. DNA of the CDR3: TGTGCCAGCAGCGTAGCCCAAGGGACAGGGCATGACGAGCAGTACTTC.

This clonotype was recorded at least ten times. The V and J genes are TRBV24-1 and TRBJ2-3, with 10 bases aligning to TRBD2. The germline V gene encodes CDR1 KGHDR and CDR2 SFDVKD. The CDR3 loop spans 17 amino acids. The J segment lost 3 bases and the V segment lost 2 bases, leaving 7 bases of the junction unmatched. CDR3 coding DNA: TGTGCCACCAGTGATTCCCGGGCTAGCGGGAGAACAGATACGCAGTATTTT. Residues: CATSDSRASGRTDTQYF.

The chain carries TRBV6-4 and TRBJ1-4; D possibly corresponds to TRBD1 (5 bases). V was pared by 4 bases and J by 3 bases, with 18 bases between. The V gene's germline CDR1 is MRHNA and CDR2 SNTAGT. The CDR3 has 17 residues. As DNA, the CDR3 is TGTGCCAGCAGTGGACTCAACGGGGCAGACCCTAATGAAAAACTGTTTTTT. Translating it yields CASSGLNGADPNEKLFF.

The chain links TRBV27 to TRBJ1-2; D possibly corresponds to TRBD1 (5 bases). The length of the CDR3 is 15 residues. Germline V CDR1 and CDR2: MNHEY, SMNVEV (reference sequence). V gave up 6 bases and J gave up 2 bases, with 16 bases separating them. The CDR3 DNA reads TGTGCCAGCAGAGGAGTAGCAGGGCCCAACTATGGCTACACCTTC. Translated, it gives CASRGVAGPNYGYTF.

The chain links TRBV19 to TRBJ2-1; the match to TRBD2 covers 12 bases. CDR1 and CDR2 from the germline V gene are LNHDA and SQIVND (reference sequence). The CDR3 has 14 amino acids. V shed 7 bases, J shed 8 bases, and the junction held 6 bases outside the gene matches. The CDR3 DNA is TGTGCCAGTAACCTAGCGGGAGGGCCTCATGAGCAGTTCTTC. Amino acid sequence: CASNLAGGPHEQFF.

This clonotype showed up just a few times. This chain uses TRBV4-1 with TRBJ2-7; D might be TRBD1 (6 bases). The CDR3 is 14 residues long. In germline, CDR1 is MGHRA, CDR2 YSYEKL. V dropped 4 bases and J dropped 0 bases, with 10 bases sitting between them. CDR3 residues: CASSRGPSSYEQYF. The CDR3 DNA reads as TGCGCCAGCAGCCGGGGGCCTAGCTCCTACGAGCAGTACTTC.